Listed here are 15 T cell receptor beta chains from one sample, sequenced in a study of Ad26.COV2.S vaccination and SARS-CoV-2 variants. Sequencing was performed with immunoSEQ multiplex PCR; in TCRdb, only in-frame clones are kept and a portion is missing. The data hold approximately 400,000 clones, with 83% observed a single time. Treatment meaning: some 19 received Ad26.COV2.S at low or high dose, single or two shots; about 5 received placebo; per-sample allocation not given. Repertoires come from day 63 after the first vaccine or placebo injection. The sample here was peripheral blood, taken in a trial of Ad26.COV2.S vaccine versus placebo. Every receptor here comes from a person between 18 and 59 years old who received the Ad26.COV2.S COVID-19 vaccine or a placebo.

This clone was seen more than once but under ten times. The chain has TRBV5-5 and TRBJ2-7; TRBD1 matches at 9 bases. Germline CDR1 is SGHKS and CDR2 is YYEKEE (reference sequence). The ends lost 4 bases at V and 0 bases at J; junction bases unmatched: 8. The CDR3 consists of 16 residues. CDR3 region: CASSAQGALVSYEQYF. CDR3 nucleotides: TGTGCCAGCAGCGCACAGGGGGCACTAGTCTCCTACGAGCAGTACTTC.

The chain recombines TRBV20-1 with TRBJ2-1; D not resolved. Germline V gives CDR1 DFQATT, CDR2 SNEGSKA (reference sequence). V lost 3 bases to trimming and J lost 10 bases, with 13 bases between them. The CDR3 covers 12 residues. CDR3 loop: CSASDLVSEQFF. The CDR3 DNA reads TGCAGTGCTAGTGACTTAGTCTCGGAGCAGTTCTTC.

The rearrangement joins TRBV19 to TRBJ2-3, with 9 nucleotides matching TRBD1. The CDR3 has 14 amino acids. J lost 8 bases, V lost 6 bases, and 9 bases had no gene match. Germline V gives CDR1 LNHDA, CDR2 SQIVND (reference sequence). The CDR3 DNA reads as TGTGCCAGTAGGGACAGGGGTGGAGGGGGTACGCAGTATTTT. Translation gives CASRDRGGGGTQYF.

This chain's CDR3 is CASSQGQGMINSPLHF. The CDR3 DNA reads as TGTGCCAGCAGCCAGGGACAGGGAATGATCAATTCACCCCTCCACTTT. The chain joins TRBV7-2 to TRBJ1-6; 9 positions match TRBD1. The trim removed 5 bases at V and 7 bases at J, leaving 9 bases unmatched. Germline V CDR1 and CDR2: SGHTA, FQGNSA. There are 16 residues in the CDR3. Supplemented by reference TRBV7-2 and TRBJ1-6, the full variable domain reads GAGVSQSPSNKVTEKGKDVELRCDPISGHTALYWYRQSLGQGLEFLIYFQGNSAPDKSGLPSDRFSAERTGGSVSTLTIQRTQQEDSAVYLCASSQGQGMINSPLHFGNGTRLTVT.

This chain uses TRBV24-1 with TRBJ1-1; D gene unclear. The CDR3 is made up of 14 amino acids. Trimming stripped 4 bases from V and 3 bases from J, with 11 bases between. Per germline, CDR1 KGHDR and CDR2 SFDVKD. CDR3 sequence reads: CATSEGGRDTEAFF. The CDR3, as DNA: TGTGCCACCAGTGAAGGCGGCCGTGACACTGAAGCTTTCTTT.

The chain couples TRBV10-2 to TRBJ1-6, with 9 bases that match TRBD1. This CDR3 spans 15 amino acids. Germline V gene lookup returns CDR1 WSHSY and CDR2 SAAADI. The junction had 5 bases not matched to a gene; V was cut back by 5 bases and J by 6 bases. The CDR3 bases are TGCGCCAGCAGTTGGCGGGACAGGGCTAATTCACCCCTCCACTTT. It is translated as CASSWRDRANSPLHF.

The chain combines TRBV30 with TRBJ1-1, with D maybe TRBD1 (5 bases). This CDR3 comprises 12 residues. CDR1 and CDR2 (germline): GTSNPN, SVGIG (reference sequence). V lost 7 bases to trimming and J lost 6 bases, with 15 bases between them. CDR3 nucleotides: TGTGCCTCCTTGGGGCAAGGCCCTGAAGCTTTCTTT. Translation gives CASLGQGPEAFF.

The chain links TRBV5-1 to TRBJ2-1, with a tentative D call TRBD1 (5 bases). This CDR3 is 14 amino acids long. Germline V gives CDR1 SGHRS, CDR2 YFSETQ. The V end lost 10 bases, the J end lost 8 bases, and 22 bases lay between the germline ends. Here the CDR3 reads CASSFGRVPYEQFF. The CDR3 DNA is TGCGCCTCCTCGTTTGGCAGGGTCCCCTATGAGCAGTTCTTC.

The gene calls are TRBV29-1 and TRBJ2-1; 8 positions match TRBD2. The CDR3 length is 12 residues. Germline-derived CDR1 and CDR2 are SQVTM and ANQGSEA. The CDR3 region is CSTSGIYNEQFF. CDR3 sequence (DNA): TGCAGTACTAGCGGAATCTACAATGAGCAGTTCTTC.

The genes are TRBV9 and TRBJ1-1; D is possibly TRBD1 (5 bases). The germline V and J ends were trimmed by 4 bases and 7 bases, with 14 bases remaining between them. CDR1 and CDR2 (germline): SGDLS, YYNGEE. The CDR3 is 13 residues long. CDR3 sequence (DNA): TGTGCCAGCAGCCGTGGAGGGGTTGATGAAGCTTTCTTT. This sequence encodes CASSRGGVDEAFF.

The rearrangement joins TRBV7-9 to TRBJ1-2; D perhaps matches TRBD1 (5 bases). V lost 1 base, J lost 4 bases, and 13 bases lay in between. There are 15 residues in the CDR3. Germline CDR1 SEHNR, CDR2 FQNEAQ (reference sequence). The CDR3 nucleotides are TGTGCCAGCAGCTTAGGTGGGGCAGTCATCTATGGCTACACCTTC. Protein sequence: CASSLGGAVIYGYTF.

This clone occurred once. The chain recombines TRBV12-3 or TRBV12-4 with TRBJ2-1; possible D gene TRBD2, 6 bases. Trimming cost V 8 bases and J 6 bases, with 14 bases left between them. The CDR3 has 13 residues. This CDR3 is CASGLTGTNEQFF. The CDR3 nucleotides read TGTGCCAGCGGACTAACCGGGACCAATGAGCAGTTCTTC.

The chain links TRBV27 to TRBJ2-7, with 10 bases aligning to TRBD2. Germline V gives CDR1 MNHEY, CDR2 SMNVEV (reference sequence). The junction had 11 bases not matched to a gene; V was cut back by 3 bases and J by 6 bases. This CDR3 has 16 residues. CDR3: CASSFFGLADEGEQYF. As DNA, the CDR3 is TGTGCCAGCAGTTTCTTCGGACTAGCGGACGAGGGCGAGCAGTACTTC.

CDR3 DNA: TGCGCCAGCAGGACCGGGACAGGTACCTACGAGCAGTACTTC. Translation gives CASRTGTGTYEQYF. The chain links TRBV10-2 to TRBJ2-7; 8 bases match TRBD1. The V and J ends lost 6 bases and 2 bases, in that order; junction bases with no gene match: 6. The CDR3 length is 14 residues. In germline, CDR1 is WSHSY, CDR2 SAAADI.

This sequence joins TRBV29-1 and TRBJ1-3; D is unresolved. The CDR3 extends over 11 amino acids. V lost 8 bases and J 3 bases, leaving 8 bases between the germline ends. CDR1 and CDR2 (germline): SQVTM, ANQGSEA. CDR3 in DNA: TGCAGCTTCTCCGGTGGAAACACCATATATTTT. This sequence encodes CSFSGGNTIYF.